This T cell receptor (beta chain) was captured by sequencing in a study of cytomegalovirus exposure and HLA in healthy donors. Vbeta (60) and Jbeta (13) primers were used in the PCR. The repertoire was sequenced with immunoSEQ multiplex PCR; TCRdb's copy has only in-frame clones and lacks some. The table lists about 93,000 clones, roughly 79% of them singletons. Trimming stripped 0 bases from V and 5 bases from J, with 7 bases between. The CDR3 covers 13 residues. Germline V gene lookup returns CDR1 LNHNV and CDR2 YYDKDF (reference sequence). Input material: PBMCs. The J gene is TRBJ2-5, the V gene TRBV15, with no clear D. The receptor was isolated from a man under 40 in good health and CMV-seronegative. In nucleotides, the CDR3 is TGTGCCACCAGCAGAGATAGCAAGGAGACCCAGTACTTC. This encodes CATSRDSKETQYF.